The next 9 T cell receptor beta chains were all read from a single sample in a study of blood T cell repertoires in COVID-19 (TCRdb year 2020). The receptor library was made with the immunoSEQ multiplex PCR assay. TCRdb carries this immuneACCESS record with in-frame sequences only. Its versions omit some clonotypes, under half of them owing to an unresolved V gene in the studies checked, with the rest unexplained. Present in this sample are more than 250,000 clones, around 90% of which were seen just once. Approximately 6.5% of the sample lies in the top ten. The sample comprised peripheral blood. The receptor set was obtained from a woman aged 45 to 65 with COVID-19, enrolled during active disease.

The rearrangement joins TRBV18 to TRBJ2-5, with D maybe TRBD2 (6 bases). V dropped 6 bases and J dropped 2 bases, with 16 bases sitting between them. The CDR3 has 15 residues. Germline CDR1 reads KGHSH; CDR2 reads LQKENI. CDR3 DNA: TGTGCCAGCTCCCCAACCCCGGGGGTACAAGAGACCCAGTACTTC. Its protein is CASSPTPGVQETQYF.

The chain uses TRBV7-9 and TRBJ2-7; 7 positions agree with TRBD1. This CDR3 region has 18 residues. V gave up 4 bases and J gave up 4 bases; unmatched junction bases: 19. Germline V gene lookup returns CDR1 SEHNR and CDR2 FQNEAQ (reference sequence). CDR3 sequence (DNA): TGTGCCAGCAGCTCAGGAAGGGTTCATCGGACAGGAAGATACGAGCAGTACTTC. Residues: CASSSGRVHRTGRYEQYF.

In this sample, this clone turned up once. The chain joins TRBV24-1 to TRBJ1-1; D perhaps matches TRBD1 (5 bases). Germline V gene data show CDR1 as KGHDR and CDR2 as SFDVKD. The V end was cut by 10 bases, the J end by 0 bases, with 8 bases between. This CDR3 is built from 12 residues. The CDR3, as DNA: TGTGCCACGGGGGGAATGAACACTGAAGCTTTCTTT. It yields the protein CATGGMNTEAFF.

The chain uses TRBV7-3 and TRBJ2-6; D gene uncertain. The length of the CDR3 is 18 residues. The germline gives CDR1 SGHTA, CDR2 FQGTGA. The V end was cut by 2 bases, the J end by 0 bases, with 14 bases between. The CDR3 is CASSLFSGVSSGANVLTF. As DNA, the CDR3 is TGTGCCAGCAGCTTATTTTCAGGTGTGAGCTCTGGGGCCAACGTCCTGACTTTC. Full variable domain (missing parts from reference TRBV7-3 and TRBJ2-6): GAGVSQTPSNKVTEKGKYVELRCDPISGHTALYWYRQSLGQGPEFLIYFQGTGAADDSGLPNDRFFAVRPEGSVSTLKIQRTERGDSAVYLCASSLFSGVSSGANVLTFGAGSRLTVL.

This clone has just a few counts. The genes are TRBV4-1 and TRBJ2-3, with D possibly being TRBD2 (6 bases). The length of the CDR3 is 14 residues. The V gene's germline CDR1 is MGHRA and CDR2 YSYEKL. V lost 6 bases to trimming and J lost 4 bases, with 14 bases between them. CDR3 protein: CASSPARGADTQYF. DNA for the CDR3: TGCGCCAGCAGTCCCGCGCGGGGCGCAGATACGCAGTATTTT.

This clone was seen more than once but under ten times. The V call is TRBV5-1, the J call TRBJ1-5, with 11 bases aligning to TRBD1. After removal of 5 bases from V and 7 bases from J, the junction contained 5 bases not matched to a gene. Germline CDR1 reads SGHRS; CDR2 reads YFSETQ. The CDR3 has 14 amino acids. CDR3 residues: CASSNGTGGQPQHF. The CDR3 region has the DNA TGCGCCAGCAGTAATGGGACAGGGGGGCAGCCCCAGCATTTT.

The V gene is TRBV5-1, the J gene TRBJ2-2, with 9 bases identical to TRBD2. The V segment lost 0 bases and the J segment 4 bases; nucleotides outside the gene matches: 7. Germline CDR1 and CDR2: SGHRS and YFSETQ. CDR3 size: 17 residues. The CDR3 DNA follows: TGCGCCAGCAGCTTGGTGGTAGCGGGAGCGGGCACCGGGGAGCTGTTTTTT. It yields the protein CASSLVVAGAGTGELFF.

This clone showed up just once. J is TRBJ2-2 and V is TRBV9, with TRBD2 matching 10 bases. CDR1 and CDR2 (germline): SGDLS, YYNGEE. The ends lost 0 bases at V and 6 bases at J; junction bases unmatched: 11. The CDR3 spans 18 residues. The CDR3 DNA reads as TGTGCCAGCAGCGTAGGCCTAGCGGGAGCCAGTCCCCCCGGGGAGCTGTTTTTT. This codes for CASSVGLAGASPPGELFF.

The chain employs TRBV7-2 and TRBJ2-7; TRBD2 agrees at 7 bases. Germline V gene sequence: CDR1 SGHTA, CDR2 FQGNSA. The CDR3 runs 15 residues. Trimming removed 5 bases from V and 3 bases from J; junction bases left unmatched: 10. CDR3 loop: CASSSFSSGSYEQYF. The CDR3 DNA reads TGTGCCAGCAGCAGTTTCTCTAGCGGAAGCTACGAGCAGTACTTC.